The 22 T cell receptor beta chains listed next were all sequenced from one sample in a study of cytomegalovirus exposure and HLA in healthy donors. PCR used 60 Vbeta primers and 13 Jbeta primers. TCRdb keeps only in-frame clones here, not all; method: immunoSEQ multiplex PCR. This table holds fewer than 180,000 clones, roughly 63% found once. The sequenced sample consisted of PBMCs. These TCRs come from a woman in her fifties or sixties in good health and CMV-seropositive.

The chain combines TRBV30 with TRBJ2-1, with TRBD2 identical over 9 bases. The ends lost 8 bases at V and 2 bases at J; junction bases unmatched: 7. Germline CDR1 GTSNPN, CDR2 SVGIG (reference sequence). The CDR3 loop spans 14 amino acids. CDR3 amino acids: CAGGTSFTYNEQFF. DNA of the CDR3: TGTGCCGGGGGGACTAGCTTTACCTACAATGAGCAGTTCTTC.

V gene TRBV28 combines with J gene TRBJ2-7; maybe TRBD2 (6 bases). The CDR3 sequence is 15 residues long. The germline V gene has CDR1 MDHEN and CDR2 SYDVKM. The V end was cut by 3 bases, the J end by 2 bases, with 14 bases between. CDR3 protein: CASSLPRAGTYEQYF. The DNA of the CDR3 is TGTGCCAGCAGTTTGCCTCGTGCGGGAACCTACGAGCAGTACTTC.

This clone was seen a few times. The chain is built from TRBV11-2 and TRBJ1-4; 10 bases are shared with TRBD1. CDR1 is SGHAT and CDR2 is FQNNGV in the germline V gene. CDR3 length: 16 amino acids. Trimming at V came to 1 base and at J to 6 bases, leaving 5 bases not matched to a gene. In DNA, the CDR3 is TGTGCCAGCAGCTTAGCCTTCGGGACAGGGGATGAAAAACTGTTTTTT. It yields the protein CASSLAFGTGDEKLFF.

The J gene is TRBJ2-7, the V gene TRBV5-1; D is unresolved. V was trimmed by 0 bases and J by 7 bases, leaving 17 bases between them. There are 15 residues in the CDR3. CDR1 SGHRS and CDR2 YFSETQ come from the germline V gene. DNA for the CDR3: TGCGCCAGCAGCTTGGTGGCAGGCAGCCCCCCGGAGCAGTACTTC. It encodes CASSLVAGSPPEQYF.

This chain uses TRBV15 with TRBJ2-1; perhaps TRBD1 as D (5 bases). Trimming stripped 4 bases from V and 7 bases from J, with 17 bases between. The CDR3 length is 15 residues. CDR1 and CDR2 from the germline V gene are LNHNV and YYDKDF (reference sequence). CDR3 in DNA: TGTGCCACCAGCACTGCAGGGTTAACGACGAATGAGCAGTTCTTC. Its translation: CATSTAGLTTNEQFF.

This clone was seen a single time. CDR3 nucleotides: TGTGCCAGCAGTCTCATGACCGGGACTAGCATCTCCTACGAGCAGTACTTC. It yields the protein CASSLMTGTSISYEQYF. The chain combines TRBV5-4 with TRBJ2-5, with TRBD2 identical over 9 bases. TRBJ2-7 explains the end of the DNA better; the J call may be wrong. Germline loops: CDR1 SGHNT, CDR2 YYREEE (reference sequence). The CDR3 contains 17 residues.

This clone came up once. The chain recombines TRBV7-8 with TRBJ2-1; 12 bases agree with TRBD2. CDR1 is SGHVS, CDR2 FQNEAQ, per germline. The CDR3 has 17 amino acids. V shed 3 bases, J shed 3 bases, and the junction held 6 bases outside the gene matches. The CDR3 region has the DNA TGTGCCAGCAGCTTGGTGGGACTAGCGGGCCTCTACAATGAGCAGTTCTTC. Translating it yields CASSLVGLAGLYNEQFF.

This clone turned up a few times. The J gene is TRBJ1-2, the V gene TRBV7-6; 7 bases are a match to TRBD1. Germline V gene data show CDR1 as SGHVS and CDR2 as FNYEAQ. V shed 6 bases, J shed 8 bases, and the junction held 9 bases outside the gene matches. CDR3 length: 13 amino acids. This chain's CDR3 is CASSSDRDGGYTF. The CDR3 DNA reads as TGTGCCAGCAGTTCCGACAGGGACGGAGGCTACACCTTC.

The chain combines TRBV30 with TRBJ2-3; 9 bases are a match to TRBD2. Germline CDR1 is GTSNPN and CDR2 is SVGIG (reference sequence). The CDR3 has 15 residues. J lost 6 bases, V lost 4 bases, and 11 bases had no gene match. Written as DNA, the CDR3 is TGTGCCTGGAACATAGGGCTAGCGGGAACTGATACGCAGTATTTT. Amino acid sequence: CAWNIGLAGTDTQYF.

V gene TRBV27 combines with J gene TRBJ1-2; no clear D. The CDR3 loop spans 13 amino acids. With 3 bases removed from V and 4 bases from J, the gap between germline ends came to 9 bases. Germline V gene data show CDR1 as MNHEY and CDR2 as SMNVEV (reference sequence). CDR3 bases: TGTGCCAGCAGTTTGAAAGGGAGCTATGGCTACACCTTC. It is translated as CASSLKGSYGYTF.

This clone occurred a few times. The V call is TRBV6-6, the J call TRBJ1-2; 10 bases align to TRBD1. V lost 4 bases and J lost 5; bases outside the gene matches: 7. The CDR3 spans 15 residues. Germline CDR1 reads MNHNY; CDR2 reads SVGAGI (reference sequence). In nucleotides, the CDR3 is TGTGCCAGCAGTTCCGGACAGGGGGGATCTTATGGCTACACCTTC. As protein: CASSSGQGGSYGYTF.

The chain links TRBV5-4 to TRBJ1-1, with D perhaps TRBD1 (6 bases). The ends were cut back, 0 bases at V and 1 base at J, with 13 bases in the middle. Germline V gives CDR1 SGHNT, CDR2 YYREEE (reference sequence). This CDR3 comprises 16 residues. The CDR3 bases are TGTGCCAGCAGCTTGGCCGGGGGGACACAGAACACTGAAGCTTTCTTT. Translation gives CASSLAGGTQNTEAFF.

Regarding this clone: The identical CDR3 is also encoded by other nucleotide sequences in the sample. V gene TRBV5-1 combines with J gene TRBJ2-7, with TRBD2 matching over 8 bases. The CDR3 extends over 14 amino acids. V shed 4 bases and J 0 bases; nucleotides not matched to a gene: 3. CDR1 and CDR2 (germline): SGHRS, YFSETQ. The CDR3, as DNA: TGCGCCAGCAGCCCAAGCGGGAGCTCCTACGAGCAGTACTTC. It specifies CASSPSGSSYEQYF.

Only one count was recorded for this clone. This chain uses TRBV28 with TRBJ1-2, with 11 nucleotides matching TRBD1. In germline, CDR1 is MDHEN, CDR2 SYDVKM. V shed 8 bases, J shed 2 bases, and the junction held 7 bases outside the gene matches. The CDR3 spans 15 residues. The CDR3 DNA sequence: TGTGCCAGCCATTCCGGACAGGGGGCGAACTATGGCTACACCTTC. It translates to CASHSGQGANYGYTF.

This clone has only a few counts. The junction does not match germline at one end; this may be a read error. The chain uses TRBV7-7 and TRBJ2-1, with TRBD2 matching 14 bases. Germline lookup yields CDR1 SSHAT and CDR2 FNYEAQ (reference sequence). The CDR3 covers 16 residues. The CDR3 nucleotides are TGTGCTAGCAGCTCCACCGGGACTAGCGGGAGTAATGAGCAGTTCTTC. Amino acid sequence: CASSSTGTSGSNEQFF.

In nucleotides, the CDR3 is TGTGCCGGAAAAGAACAGGGGGGGCCGAACACTGAAGCTTTCTTT. Translation gives CAGKEQGGPNTEAFF. The chain joins TRBV30 to TRBJ1-1, with 8 positions matching TRBD1. The V and J ends lost 8 bases and 1 base, in that order; junction bases with no gene match: 12. This CDR3 is built from 15 residues. The germline V gene has CDR1 GTSNPN and CDR2 SVGIG (reference sequence).

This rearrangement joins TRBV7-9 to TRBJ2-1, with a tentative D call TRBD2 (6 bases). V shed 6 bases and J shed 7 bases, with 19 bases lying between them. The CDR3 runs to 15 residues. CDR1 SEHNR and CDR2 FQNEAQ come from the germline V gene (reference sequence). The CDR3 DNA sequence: TGTGCCAGCAGGGGCCGGGACTCGCCCTGGAATGAGCAGTTCTTC. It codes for CASRGRDSPWNEQFF.

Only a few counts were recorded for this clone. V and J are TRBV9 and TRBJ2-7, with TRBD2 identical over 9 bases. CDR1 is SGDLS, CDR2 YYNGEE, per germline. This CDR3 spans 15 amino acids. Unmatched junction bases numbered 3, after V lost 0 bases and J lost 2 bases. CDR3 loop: CASSVGSSGAYEQYF. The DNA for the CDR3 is TGTGCCAGCAGCGTAGGCTCTAGCGGGGCCTACGAGCAGTACTTC.

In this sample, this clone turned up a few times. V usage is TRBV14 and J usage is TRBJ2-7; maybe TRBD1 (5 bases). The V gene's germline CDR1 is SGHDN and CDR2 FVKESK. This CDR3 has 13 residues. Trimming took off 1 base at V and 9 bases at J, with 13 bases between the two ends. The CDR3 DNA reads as TGTGCCAGCAGCCAAGGGGCCAGGGTCATGCAGTACTTC. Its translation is CASSQGARVMQYF. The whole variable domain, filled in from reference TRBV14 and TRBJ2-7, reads EAGVTQFPSHSVIEKGQTVTLRCDPISGHDNLYWYRRVMGKEIKFLLHFVKESKQDESGMPNNRFLAERTGGTYSTLKVQPAELEDSGVYFCASSQGARVMQYFGPGTRLTVT.

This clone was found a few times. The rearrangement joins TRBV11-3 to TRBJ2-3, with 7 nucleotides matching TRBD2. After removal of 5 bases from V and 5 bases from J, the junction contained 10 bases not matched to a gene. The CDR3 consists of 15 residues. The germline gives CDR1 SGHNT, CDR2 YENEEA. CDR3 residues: CASSRSGARGDTQYF. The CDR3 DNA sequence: TGTGCCAGCAGCAGAAGCGGGGCCCGTGGAGATACGCAGTATTTT.

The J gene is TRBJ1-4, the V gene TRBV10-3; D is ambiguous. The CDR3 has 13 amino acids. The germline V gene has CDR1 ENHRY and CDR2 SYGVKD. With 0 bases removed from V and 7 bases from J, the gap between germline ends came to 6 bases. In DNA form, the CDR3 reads TGTGCCATCAGTGAGTCGGGGAGTGAAAAACTGTTTTTT. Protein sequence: CAISESGSEKLFF.

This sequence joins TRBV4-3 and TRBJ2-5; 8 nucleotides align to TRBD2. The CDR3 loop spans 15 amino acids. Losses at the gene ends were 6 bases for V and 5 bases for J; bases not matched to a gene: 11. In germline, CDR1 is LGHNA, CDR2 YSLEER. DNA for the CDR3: TGCGCCAGCAGTCTCTCGCGGGGGGCGCGGGAGACCCAGTACTTC. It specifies CASSLSRGARETQYF.